These 4 T cell receptor beta chains came from one sample sequenced in a study of T cell changes during pregnancy in multiple sclerosis. Only in-frame clones appear in the TCRdb table, and some are missing; sequencing was by immunoSEQ multiplex PCR. Among fewer than 40,000 clones listed, 75% to 95% were seen once. Sequenced material: CD8+ T cells from peripheral blood mononuclear cells, taken after pregnancy. These receptors were collected from a female donor with multiple sclerosis, enrolled in a pregnancy study.

This chain joins TRBV15 and TRBJ1-5; TRBD1 agrees at 9 bases. CDR3 size: 18 residues. In germline, CDR1 is LNHNV, CDR2 YYDKDF (reference sequence). J gave up 7 bases and V 3 bases, and 16 bases lay outside the gene matches. The DNA for the CDR3 is TGTGCCACCAGCAGGGCCCCGGGACAGGGTGGGACTGGGCAGCCCCAGCATTTT. Amino acid sequence: CATSRAPGQGGTGQPQHF.

V is TRBV30 and J is TRBJ1-5, with D perhaps TRBD1 (6 bases). The CDR3 has 16 residues. Trimming cost V 2 bases and J 3 bases, with 17 bases left between them. Germline V gene sequence: CDR1 GTSNPN, CDR2 SVGIG (reference sequence). CDR3 amino acids: CAWSQGLPLINQPQHF. The CDR3 nucleotides are TGTGCCTGGAGTCAGGGGCTACCCCTAATCAATCAGCCCCAGCATTTT.

The V gene is TRBV9, the J gene TRBJ1-5, with D possibly matching TRBD1 (5 bases). Trimming shortened V by 4 bases and J by 4 bases, and 15 bases separated the two germline ends. There are 15 residues in the CDR3. Germline V gene lookup returns CDR1 SGDLS and CDR2 YYNGEE. As DNA, the CDR3 is TGTGCCAGCAGCCCCGAAGGGGCCCTGAATCAGCCCCAGCATTTT. The encoded protein is CASSPEGALNQPQHF.

This clone occurred once. The genes are TRBV2 and TRBJ2-3, with D unclear. This CDR3 is built from 16 residues. Germline V gives CDR1 SNHLY, CDR2 FYNNEI. Trimming shortened V by 1 base and J by 0 bases, and 11 bases separated the two germline ends. Here the CDR3 reads CASSEVILGSTDTQYF. CDR3 coding DNA: TGTGCCAGCAGTGAAGTTATCCTAGGCAGCACAGATACGCAGTATTTT.